What follows is one TCR beta chain and its context. There is no known antigen for this receptor. One end of the junction is discordant with germline, which a read error may explain. In total, more than 500 healthy bone marrow donors made up the cohort. Cohort members were all nominally healthy when sampled, although unrecorded immune exposures were likely present. The donor was CMV seropositive and belonged to the group of a few hundred seropositive cohort members. A peripheral blood sample was collected from each donor, and TCR beta sequencing was performed on peripheral blood mononuclear cells. The Qiagen DNeasy Blood Extraction Kit was used to extract genomic DNA from the blood cell samples. Libraries were built with the immunoSEQ multiplex PCR assay. A mixture of 60 forward primers for TCR Vbeta segments and 13 reverse primers for TCR Jbeta segments was used in the multiplex PCR. The CDR3 region of rearranged TCR beta genes was amplified from genomic DNA with a multiplex PCR assay. On the Illumina HiSeq System, the amplified TCR beta libraries were sequenced as 87-base-pair reads. As for the authors' bioinformatics: Across the 500 to 750 repertoires, a later analysis counted around 80 million unique TCR beta chains, about 10 million of which were shared by at least two donors. Raw reads were error-corrected and collapsed into unique sequences with a nearest-neighbor algorithm that merged closely related sequences to remove PCR and sequencing errors. CDR3 sequences were aligned to IMGT reference sequences to assign V, D and J gene segments. For a sequence to be retained, a match of at least six nucleotides to both a V gene segment and a J gene segment was required. A rearrangement was called productive if the CDR3 had no stop codons and remained in frame with V and J, and every other rearrangement was called non-productive. CDR3 was defined according to IMGT convention as the region running from the second conserved V-encoded cysteine to the conserved J-encoded phenylalanine. Sequences without an unambiguous match to a single V gene segment were excluded from the earlier analysis of over 500 of the donors. In an earlier analysis of some 590 of the donors, a V segment was called functional when productive rearrangements were above 56.7%, and segregating when the standard deviation between donors exceeded 5%. To diagnose cytomegalovirus status from the catalog of TCR beta chain sequences, a statistical classification framework was built. A later analysis assigned V and J genes by comparing TCR nucleotide sequences with IMGT/GENE-DB human TR gene sequences. In a later analysis, CDR3 sequences and most-parsimonious VDJ recombination scenarios were assigned using the TCRdist pipeline. A later analysis defined each TCR beta chain by its CDR3 amino acid sequence plus V-gene family, and excluded reads lacking a unique V-gene family. A later analysis removed 592 highly shared, low-generation-probability nucleotide sequences to deal with suspected cross-contamination and a sequencing artifact. For each public chain, a later analysis derived a clonal expansion index from normalized ranks of inferred template counts within each repertoire. A later analysis computed generation probabilities with a VDJ recombination model fitted to out-of-frame rearrangements, and checked the results against IGoR. A later analysis scored TCR-TCR, TCR-HLA and TCR-CMV co-occurrence with hypergeometric tests, applying a repertoire-size bias correction to TCR pairs. False discovery rates were estimated in a later analysis by permuting HLA or CMV assignments 20 times. A later analysis grouped co-occurring TCRs with DBSCAN, adding TCRdist sequence similarity when clustering within HLA-allele-positive subsets. Co-occurrence clustering excluded repertoires with fewer than 30,000 or more than 120,000 public chains, plus five with anomalous nucleotide sharing. The table was pulled from immuneACCESS by TCRdb, which kept in-frame rearrangements only. Such tables lose some clones; where checked, under half of the loss comes from unresolved V genes, and the rest has no known cause. V and J calls and clone size are copied from that table; D and trimming were computed from the DNA. The sample table lists some 140,000 clones, around 79% of them with a count of one. In total, the top ten clones hold around 9.1% of the sample.

Looking up the germline V gene yields CDR1 MGHDK and CDR2 SYGVNS. Counted from cysteine to phenylalanine, this CDR3 has 16 amino acids. The only DNA kept is the CDR3, 48 bases in frame from the first base. The sample comes from a study of cytomegalovirus exposure and HLA in healthy donors (dated by TCRdb to about 2017). About the full investigation: An earlier analysis of some 600 of the donors reported roughly 300 Gb of sequence data and about 120 million unique TCR beta sequences obtained from about 200 million T cells. All discovery cohort repertoires had been generated using a single sequencing platform. The number of typed donors differed by locus: roughly 620-640 for A, B, C, DRB1 and DQB1; 500 to 550 for DQA1; approximately 600 for DPA1; and around 490 for DPB1. To decide whether each TCR beta V gene segment behaved as functional or pseudogenic, an earlier analysis of 587 of the donors relied on high-throughput TCR beta sequencing. Donor age, sex, ethnicity and CMV serostatus were compiled together with the repertoire data. HLA typing included class I and class II loci at four-digit resolution. About five DR-DQ haplotypes were handled as single units for association and clustering, since linkage in the cohort was strong. A later analysis re-examined previously published TCR beta repertoires from over 500 donors and added high-resolution HLA genotyping to investigate patterns of TCR occurrence. Rather than drawing on any new phenotypic data, the later analysis identified candidate immune exposures from TCR beta sequences and the way those sequences occurred across donors. The T cell repertoires of under 750 subjects were profiled by immunosequencing and related to cytomegalovirus serostatus. Across around 400 genotyped donors of the cohort, an average of roughly 230,000 unique TCR beta nucleotide sequences per donor were sequenced, and about a sixth of those sequences were non-productive. Around 300 gigabases of sequencing data and 70 million to 100 million unique TCR sequences were included in an early release covering under 650 HLA-typed donors. Of the roughly 420 genotyped donors, approximately 80% were placed in the genetic ancestry cluster associated with self-reported Caucasian donors. The study combined high-throughput TCR immunosequencing, statistical association of individual TCRs with disease status, and machine learning to predict cytomegalovirus infection status. The study aimed to test whether cataloging public T cell receptors could reveal signatures of past pathogen exposure. A later genetic analysis took genome-wide SNP genotypes for about three fifths of the 666 donors and used that subset as a discovery cohort. A separate validation cohort of more than 100 different subjects was used in addition to the 666-subject first cohort.

Study-wide conclusions, independent of this receptor: The classifier was reported to diagnose cytomegalovirus status with high specificity and sensitivity in both the original and validation cohorts. A further reported finding was that TCR beta sequences accurately predicted the HLA-A and HLA-B alleles for most subjects in the first cohort. This cohort had only TCR beta chains sequenced, and the lack of alpha or paired-chain data limited which features could be detected. Because counts were too low, more than 15 rarely observed V segments, including chromosome 9 orphons, were left out of the earlier analysis of several hundred of the donors. In the study, approximately 150 TCR beta chains were listed as associated with cytomegalovirus. In vitro tests confirmed that a few of the cytomegalovirus-associated TCR beta chains recognize cytomegalovirus antigens. A group of highly shared sequence variants was considered likely to be a technical artifact of the sequencing pipeline. In a later analysis, several top co-occurrence clusters were reported to appear linked to parvovirus B19, influenza, CMV and Epstein-Barr virus. At a false discovery rate of 0.05, a later analysis linked approximately 18,000 TCR beta sequences to specific HLA alleles. HLA typing was unavailable for some donors at each locus, so association tests used only the typed subset. In a later genetic analysis, fewer N-insertions in productive TCRs were reported among donors in an Asian-associated ancestry cluster than the roughly 700-donor mean. An earlier analysis of approximately 530 of the donors showed that most TCR beta V segments appeared in productive rearrangements either about 87% or about 30% of the time, which broadly matched IMGT annotations. The authors suggested that the approach could potentially be generalized to other disease states and immunological phenotypes. According to a later analysis, most CMV-associated TCR beta chains appeared to be HLA-restricted, and the HLA associations seemed to be driven largely by CMV exposure. CMV serostatus was the only immune exposure information available for the cohort. Most TCR sequences were observed very rarely across donors, whereas some public TCRs were present in many individuals. A later analysis found that TCR association rates varied across HLA loci, with DRB1 alleles showing the most associated TCRs and HLA-C alleles the fewest. A later genetic analysis associated a missense DCLRE1C variant with V-gene and J-gene trimming of TCR beta chains, and an independent cohort replicated the association. Some IMGT-functional V segments, including TRBV6-2 and TRBV6-3, could not be told apart with the 87-base-pair reads, so those segments were excluded. Compared with equally common non-associated chains, HLA-associated TCR beta chains in a later analysis were more clonally expanded and had lower generation probabilities. Sequencing depth was assumed to be roughly uniform across donors in the presence/absence analyses, though that assumption may not hold. Linkage disequilibrium might explain the correlated functional status among segregating V segments, but an unknown experimental factor could not be excluded. When HLA alleles, especially DR and DQ, strongly co-occurred, attributing TCR associations to individual alleles was difficult.

The sequence links TRBV25-1 to TRBJ2-1; 8 middle bases align to TRBD2. The sequencing input was PBMCs. The receptor was derived from a woman aged 45-59 years in good health and CMV-seropositive. Here the CDR3 is given as CASSEYGGDVYDEQFF. The sequenced DNA: TGTGCCAGCAGTGAATACGGGGGGGATGTCTACGATGAGCAGTTCTTC.